This TCR beta chain was sequenced in a study of shared clonotypes between healthy human individuals. Sequencing was performed with immunoSEQ multiplex PCR; in TCRdb, only in-frame clones are kept and a portion is missing. The sample consists of about 2,200,000 clones, just over 90% of them appearing once. The naive CD8 subset, CD45RO-negative cells positively selected for CCR7, excluded terminally differentiated effector memory CD45RA+ cells. The V end was cut by 2 bases, the J end by 3 bases, with 13 bases between. This CDR3 region has 15 residues. Germline-derived CDR1 and CDR2 are LGHNA and YNFKEQ.

This clonotype was sampled from a man between 18 and 35 years old in good health. Some clones in this sample may be carry-over from other donors' samples. The chain is built from TRBV4-2 and TRBJ1-2, with D uncertain. Sequenced sample: naive CD8+ T cells from PBMCs. CDR3: CASSQPPTVYYGYTF. The DNA for the CDR3 is TGTGCCAGCAGCCAACCTCCGACTGTATACTATGGCTACACCTTC.